What follows describes a single TCR beta chain. Its matching antigen is unknown. This sample was included in a study of shared clonotypes between healthy human individuals. Findings and caveats of the study: Among a few donors, roughly 5% of naive CD4 clonotypes were found in common. Though the depth was large, rarefaction showed that sorted-subset sequencing was incomplete.

Assay used: immunoSEQ multiplex PCR; TCRdb lists only in-frame clones, some missing. The table includes approximately 2,200,000 clones, about 92% detected once. Only CD45RO-negative cells positively selected for CCR7 counted as naive CD8 cells, so terminally differentiated effector memory CD45RA+ cells were excluded. The germline gives CDR1 LNHNV, CDR2 YYDKDF (reference sequence). This CDR3 spans 13 amino acids. The sequencing input was naive CD8+ T cells from PBMCs. This sequence originates from a man aged 18 to 30 in good health. Some clones in this sample may be carry-over from other donors' samples. The V call is TRBV15, the J call TRBJ2-5; no firm D call. The better agreement between TRBJ2-7 and the DNA end casts doubt on the J call. CDR3 nucleotides: TGTGCCACCAGCAGAGCTTCGGCCTACGAGCAGTACTTC. This translates into CATSRASAYEQYF.